This is a list of T cell receptor beta chains from one sample in a study of siplizumab effects on memory and regulatory T cells. Produced via immunoSEQ multiplex PCR; TCRdb's table is partial and in-frame only. The data hold just under 85,000 clones, with roughly 87% observed a single time. The material sequenced was Tregs sorted from blood. These receptor sequences come from a human donor in good health. Both conserved end residues are part of each CDR3. The size field is filled for only some rows; it gives once, few, many or a size class.

V	J	size	CDR3
TRBV19	TRBJ1-5	NA	CASSTRYGSYSNQPQHF
TRBV15	TRBJ2-5	NA	CATSAGIRETQYF
TRBV7-2	TRBJ2-5	NA	CASSLSREKTQYF
TRBV19	TRBJ1-1	NA	CAIRPGAFF
TRBV30	TRBJ1-6	NA	CAWTVASYNSPLHF
TRBV6-5	TRBJ1-5	NA	CASSYSPTGVQPQHF
TRBV18	TRBJ1-6	NA	CASSPSGDGNSPLHF
TRBV19	TRBJ2-3	NA	CASSIAGGTDTQYF
TRBV19	TRBJ1-5	NA	CASSIRGGDLQQPQHF
TRBV9	NA	NA	CASSVEAAPTYEQYF
TRBV10-3	TRBJ2-2	NA	CAARPSSPTGELFF
TRBV19	TRBJ1-6	NA	CASSINRGGSPLHF
TRBV4-2	TRBJ2-3	NA	CASSPTQGGAGTDTQYF
TRBV10-1	TRBJ2-7	few	CASSDGAGWDEQYF
TRBV19	TRBJ1-1	NA	CASSIRGTEAFF
TRBV10-2	TRBJ2-7	NA	CASKEDRSSYEQYF
TRBV2	TRBJ1-4	NA	CASRVTAANEKLFF
TRBV5-4	TRBJ2-7	NA	CASSLGGGTYEQYF
TRBV28	TRBJ2-7	NA	CAINRNFPYEQYF
TRBV7-3	TRBJ2-5	NA	CASSSRGGLPQYF
TRBV11-2	TRBJ1-6	NA	CASSDTSTRQGGSSPLHF
TRBV30	TRBJ1-5	once	CAWSGAQNQPQHF
TRBV2	TRBJ1-5	NA	CASSAPGPRNQPQHF
TRBV28	TRBJ1-1	NA	CASSDTGGRDTEAFF
TRBV5-6	TRBJ2-4	NA	CASSPGRDRLIQYF
TRBV30	TRBJ2-7	NA	CAWGRLAGNEQYF
TRBV9	TRBJ1-1	NA	CASSVEATHNTEAFF
TRBV10-2	TRBJ2-2	NA	CASRFAGTGKSGELFF
TRBV28	TRBJ1-4	NA	CASRPPIGNIEKLFF
TRBV4-3	TRBJ1-2	NA	CASSQDPAVGGYTF
TRBV10-3	TRBJ1-2	large	CAISEGQGYYGYTF
TRBV7-3	TRBJ1-2	NA	CASSFRDRGRPSYGYTF
TRBV11-2	TRBJ2-6	NA	CASSLGEASSAGANVLTF
TRBV5-1	TRBJ2-1	NA	CASYNRGQGYNEQFF
TRBV11-3	TRBJ1-2	NA	CASSPLAGPDGYTF
TRBV7-3	TRBJ2-7	NA	CASSLESSGVNEQYF
TRBV7-9	TRBJ1-1	NA	CASSLGEMNTEAFF
TRBV2	TRBJ1-2	NA	CASMAWLGYGYTF